One sample yielded the 5 T cell receptor beta chains listed below, sequenced in a study of human T cells and chemical hapten exposure. Using its own MiXCR run on the RACE reads, TCRdb lists one record per CDR3 protein. The repertoire includes approximately 50,000 distinct CDR3 sequences, 9.9% of them detected once, and 16% sits in the top ten. Time point in this sample: patch test 3, about 24 weeks after DPC sensitization. Sample treatment: therapeutic diphenylcyclopropenone sensitization with weekly scalp DPC. Sequenced here: whole blood, sampled in connection with sensitization to the hapten diphenylcyclopropenone (DPC). The receptor source for this set is a woman aged 40 to 50 with alopecia areata. Some clones in this sample may be carry-over from other donors' samples.

This clonotype was counted ten times or more. The chain is built from TRBV27 and TRBJ2-3; D is possibly TRBD1 (6 bases). The CDR3 length is 14 residues. The germline V gene encodes CDR1 MNHEY and CDR2 SMNVEV (reference sequence). Trimming took 2 bases from V and 3 from J, leaving 9 bases between them. CDR3 sequence reads: CASSLNRDTDTQYF. CDR3 bases: TGTGCCAGCAGTTTAAACAGGGATACAGATACGCAGTATTTT.

In this sample, this clonotype turned up a few times. V usage is TRBV7-6 and J usage is TRBJ2-3; D call uncertain. CDR3 size: 16 residues. Germline V gives CDR1 SGHVS, CDR2 FNYEAQ. The V gene lost 0 bases and the J gene lost 0 bases, with 10 bases spanning the gap. The CDR3 nucleotides read TGTGCCAGCAGCTTAGCGACCGCTAAGAGCACAGATACGCAGTATTTT. Residues: CASSLATAKSTDTQYF.

This clonotype was detected only a few times. The chain links TRBV5-1 to TRBJ2-7; TRBD2 agrees at 11 bases. V gave up 9 bases and J gave up 3 bases; unmatched junction bases: 17. CDR1 and CDR2 from the germline V gene are SGHRS and YFSETQ. The CDR3 totals 17 residues. CDR3 sequence reads: CANPSGGSGTSLYEQYF. The CDR3, as DNA: TGCGCCAACCCTAGCGGGGGGTCTGGTACGTCGCTCTACGAGCAGTACTTC.

CDR3 in amino acids: CASSYSSANYGYTF. The DNA of the CDR3 is TGTGCCAGCAGTTACTCTTCAGCGAACTATGGCTACACCTTC. The rearrangement joins TRBV6-2 or TRBV6-3 to TRBJ1-2; no definite D call. V lost 0 bases, J lost 2 bases, and 7 bases lay in between. Germline V CDR1 and CDR2: MNHEY, SVGEGT. The CDR3 contains 14 residues.

This sequence joins TRBV5-1 and TRBJ2-5; unclear D gene. V lost 0 bases and J 4 bases, leaving 4 bases between the germline ends. Germline V gives CDR1 SGHRS, CDR2 YFSETQ. This CDR3 has 12 residues. CDR3 nucleotide sequence: TGCGCCAGCAGCTTGGTTTCAGAGACCCAGTACTTC. Protein product: CASSLVSETQYF.